This TCR beta chain is drawn from a study of blood T cell repertoires in COVID-19 (dated by TCRdb to the early 2020s). In terms of the full investigation: The collaborator samples originated in the United States, Italy and Spain and spanned the acute and convalescent phases of COVID-19. The material from the prospective study consisted of cDNA or gDNA derived from T cells, B-cell-depleted T cells, or PBMCs. The dataset comprised deeply sampled blood TCRbeta repertoires from subjects exposed to, actively infected with, or recovered from COVID-19. The repertoires were made available in a free public database intended to serve as a resource for research on the immune response to SARS-CoV-2. Samples came from the ongoing ImmuneRACE study (first 160 participants) plus 1,254 subjects from 6 global collaborators. Nearly every sample came with metadata listing a de-identified subject ID, COVID-19 status, age in years and sex. Where HLA class I and class II types were available, the types were taken from metadata supplied by the sample provider, not from assay-based typing. Overall results and qualifications from the work: Clinical and demographic metadata were provided uncurated, with the amount varying by source and participant.

Of note for this clone: The antigen it recognizes is unknown. The record has no base qualities; no much larger clone is one base away.

The immunoSEQ Assay, a bias-controlled multiplex PCR, was used to amplify TCRbeta CDR3 regions from genomic DNA. As for how the authors treated the data: Within the assay, amplification of reference gene primers was used to estimate how many nucleated cells each sample contained. To quantify the absolute abundance of each unique TCRbeta CDR3 rearrangement, sequence reads were collapsed and filtered. For each sample, productive Simpson clonality was calculated by taking the square root of Simpson's diversity index across productive rearrangements. What TCRdb holds here is the immuneACCESS table cut down to in-frame rearrangements. Part of the clones is not present; checked against another copy, under half of the missing clones reflect an unresolved V gene, and the others are unexplained. The V and J calls and clone size were taken over from that table, and D and trimming were inferred from the DNA. The sample includes fewer than 110,000 clones, with around 90% observed a single time. The ten largest clones add up to about 3% of the sample.

Each collaborating institution followed its own protocols to collect whole blood in K2EDTA tubes. For TCRbeta analysis, collaborators shipped samples as frozen whole blood, isolated PBMCs, or DNA extracted from either of those sample types. The sample was peripheral blood. This clonotype was obtained from a human donor in a cohort sampled during active COVID-19.

The DNA sequence is given as TGTGCCAGCAGTCGCGGGGGGTCTACAGATACGCAGTATTTT. Its protein product is CASSRGGSTDTQYF. The chain is assembled from TRBV6-5 and TRBJ2-3; TRBD2 matches 8 bases in the middle. The CDR3 covers 14 residues, taking in both the cysteine and the phenylalanine. The sequence is cut down to CDR3 DNA, 42 bases in frame from base 1. The CDR1 and CDR2 encoded by the germline V gene are MNHEY and SVGAGI. V and J are trimmed by 5 bases and 3 bases, and the gene matches miss 4 bases of the junction.